This T cell receptor beta chain comes out of a study of shared clonotypes between healthy human individuals. Naive-designated CD8 cells lacked CD45RO, were positively enriched for CCR7, and omitted terminally differentiated effector memory CD45RA+ cells. Per germline, CDR1 SNHLY and CDR2 FYNNEI. The V and J ends lost 7 bases and 2 bases respectively, with 14 bases between them. The CDR3 runs 15 residues. Sequenced by immunoSEQ multiplex PCR; TCRdb stores in-frame clones only, minus some. This sample has more than 550,000 clones, with roughly nine tenths found just once. Sequenced: naive CD8+ T cells sorted from blood. This sequence originates from a man aged 25-45 years in good health. The chain uses TRBV2 and TRBJ1-4, with D unclear. Here the CDR3 DNA reads TGTGCCAGCACCCCATTTTGGACCACTAATGAAAAACTGTTTTTT. It translates to CASTPFWTTNEKLFF.